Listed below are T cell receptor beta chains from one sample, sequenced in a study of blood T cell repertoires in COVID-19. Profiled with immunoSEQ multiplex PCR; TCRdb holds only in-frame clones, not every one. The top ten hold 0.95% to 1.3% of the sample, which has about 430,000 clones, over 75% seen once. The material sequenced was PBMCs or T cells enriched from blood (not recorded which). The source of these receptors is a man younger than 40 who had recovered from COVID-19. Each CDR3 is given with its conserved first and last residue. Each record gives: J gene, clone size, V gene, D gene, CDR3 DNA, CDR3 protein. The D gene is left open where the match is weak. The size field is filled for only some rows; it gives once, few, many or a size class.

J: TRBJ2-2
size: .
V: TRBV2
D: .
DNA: TGTGCCAGCAGTGCACTTACCGGGGAGCTGTTTTTT
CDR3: CASSALTGELFF

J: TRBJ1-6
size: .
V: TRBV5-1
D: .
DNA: TGCGCCAGCAGCACGACTGGATACAATTCACCCCTCCACTTT
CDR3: CASSTTGYNSPLHF

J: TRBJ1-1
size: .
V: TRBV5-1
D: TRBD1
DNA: TGCGCCAGCAGCTTTCGGCAGGGGGCTGGAACTGAAGCTTTCTTT
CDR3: CASSFRQGAGTEAFF

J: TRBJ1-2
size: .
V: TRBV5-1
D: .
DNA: TGCGCCAGTTCCTACTCAGGGGACGGCTACACCTTC
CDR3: CASSYSGDGYTF

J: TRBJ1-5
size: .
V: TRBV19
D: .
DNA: TGTGCCAGTAGTATGGGCAGGCTTAGCAATCAGCCCCAGCATTTT
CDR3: CASSMGRLSNQPQHF

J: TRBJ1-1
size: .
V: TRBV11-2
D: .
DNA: TGTGCCAGCAGCTTGTGGGAGGGCTTGAACACTGAAGCTTTCTTT
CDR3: CASSLWEGLNTEAFF

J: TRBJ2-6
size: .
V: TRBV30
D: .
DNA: TGTGCCTGGAGCCAGGGTACTGGGGCCAACGTCCTGACTTTC
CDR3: CAWSQGTGANVLTF

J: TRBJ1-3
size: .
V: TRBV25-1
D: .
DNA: TGTGCCAGCAGTGAGCCAGGGATCTCTGGAAACACCATATATTTT
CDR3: CASSEPGISGNTIYF

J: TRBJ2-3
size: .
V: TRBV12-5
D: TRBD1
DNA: TGTGCTAGTGGTTTTACAGGGGCGCGGACAGATACGCAGTATTTT
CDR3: CASGFTGARTDTQYF

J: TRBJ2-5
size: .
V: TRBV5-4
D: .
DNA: TGTGCCAGCAGCCGAGCCGGACTAACACAAGAGACCCAGTACTTC
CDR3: CASSRAGLTQETQYF

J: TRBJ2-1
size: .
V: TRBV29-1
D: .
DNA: TGCAGCGTTGAGACGGGGAAATCCTACAATGAGCAGTTCTTC
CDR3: CSVETGKSYNEQFF

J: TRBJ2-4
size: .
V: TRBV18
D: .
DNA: TGTGCCAGCTCACCAACGCAGGGGGCCAAAAACATTCAGTACTTC
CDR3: CASSPTQGAKNIQYF

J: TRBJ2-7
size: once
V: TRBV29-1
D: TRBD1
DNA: TGCAGCGTAGACAGGGGCCACGAGCAGTACTTC
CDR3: CSVDRGHEQYF

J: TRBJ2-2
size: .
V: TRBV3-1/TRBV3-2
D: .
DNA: TGTGCCAGCAGCCCGTTTTTGGGCGCCACCGGGGAGCTGTTTTTT
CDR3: CASSPFLGATGELFF

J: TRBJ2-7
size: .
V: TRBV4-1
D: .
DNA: TGCGCCAGCAGCCAAGCCGTCACAGGCCGCTCCTACGAGCAGTACTTC
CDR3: CASSQAVTGRSYEQYF

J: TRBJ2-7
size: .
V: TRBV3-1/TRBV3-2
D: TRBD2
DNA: TGTGCCAGCAGTCGCGGGGGAACCTACGAGCAGTACTTC
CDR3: CASSRGGTYEQYF

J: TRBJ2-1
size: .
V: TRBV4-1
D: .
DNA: TGCGCCAGCAGCCATAGTCCGGGAGATCATGAGCAGTTCTTC
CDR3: CASSHSPGDHEQFF

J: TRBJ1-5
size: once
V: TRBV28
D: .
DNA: TGTGCCAGCACCGTCTCGAATCAGCCCCAGCATTTT
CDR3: CASTVSNQPQHF

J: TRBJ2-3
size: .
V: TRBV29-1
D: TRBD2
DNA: TGCAGCGTTGAAGATCGGCTAGCGGCTAGCACAGATACGCAGTATTTT
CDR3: CSVEDRLAASTDTQYF

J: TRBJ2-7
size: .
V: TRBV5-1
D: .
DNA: TGCGCCAGCAGCTTGGGTCCGGGAACCTCCTACGAGCAGTACTTC
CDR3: CASSLGPGTSYEQYF

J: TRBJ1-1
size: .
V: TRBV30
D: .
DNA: TGTGCCTGGAGTGTACGTTGGGGAGAGAACACTGAAGCTTTCTTT
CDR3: CAWSVRWGENTEAFF

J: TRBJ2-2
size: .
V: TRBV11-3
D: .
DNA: TGTGCCAGCAGCCCGGGGACTGGGACAGATTACACCGGGGAGCTGTTTTTT
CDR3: CASSPGTGTDYTGELFF

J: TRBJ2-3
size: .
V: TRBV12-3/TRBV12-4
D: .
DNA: TGTGCCAGCAGTCCTACAGGGGATACGCAGTATTTT
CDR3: CASSPTGDTQYF

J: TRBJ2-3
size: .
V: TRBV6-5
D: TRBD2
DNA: TGTGCCAGCAGTTACTCCCTAGCGGGAGATACAGATACGCAGTATTTT
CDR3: CASSYSLAGDTDTQYF

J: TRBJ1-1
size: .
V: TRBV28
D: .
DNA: TGTGCCAGCAGACCGGGACAAAGAAACACTGAAGCTTTCTTT
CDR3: CASRPGQRNTEAFF

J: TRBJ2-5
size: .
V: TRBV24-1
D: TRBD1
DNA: TGTGCCACCAGTGATCGCGACAGGGGGCCCCAAGAGACCCAGTACTTC
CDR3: CATSDRDRGPQETQYF

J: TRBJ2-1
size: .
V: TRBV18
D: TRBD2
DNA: TGTGCCAGCTCCCTGATAGCGGGAGTAAACAATGAGCAGTTCTTC
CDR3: CASSLIAGVNNEQFF

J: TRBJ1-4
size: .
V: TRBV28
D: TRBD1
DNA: TGTGCCAGCAGTCTTGACAGGGGGTACCCTAATGAAAAACTGTTTTTT
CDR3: CASSLDRGYPNEKLFF

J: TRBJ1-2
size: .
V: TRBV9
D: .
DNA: TGTGCCAGCAGCGGAGACATAACCTATGGCTACACCTTC
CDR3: CASSGDITYGYTF

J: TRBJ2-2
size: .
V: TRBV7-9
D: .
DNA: TGTGCCAGCAGGGTAGCCTTCGTGGACGGGGAGCTGTTTTTT
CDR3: CASRVAFVDGELFF

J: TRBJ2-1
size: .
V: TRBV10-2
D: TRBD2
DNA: TGCGCCAGCGGATCCGGGACTAATGATGAGCAGTTCTTC
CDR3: CASGSGTNDEQFF

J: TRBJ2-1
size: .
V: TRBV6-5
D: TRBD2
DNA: TGTGCCAGCACCACCACAGCGGGGGGGTACAATGAGCAGTTCTTC
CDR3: CASTTTAGGYNEQFF

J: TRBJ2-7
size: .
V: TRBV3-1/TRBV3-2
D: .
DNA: TGTGCCAGCAGCCAGAGTTCCGGGACTGACGCCTACGAGCAGTACTTC
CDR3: CASSQSSGTDAYEQYF

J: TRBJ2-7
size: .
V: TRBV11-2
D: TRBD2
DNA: TGTGCCAGCAGCTTAACTAGCGTCAGATACGAGCAGTACTTC
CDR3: CASSLTSVRYEQYF

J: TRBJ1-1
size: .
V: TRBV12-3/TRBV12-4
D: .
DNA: TGTGCCAGCAGTTTAGCAAGGGGGACTGAAGCTTTCTTT
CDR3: CASSLARGTEAFF

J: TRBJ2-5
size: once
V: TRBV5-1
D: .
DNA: TGCGCCAGCAGCTTCAACTCAGGGCCGATGGAAGAAACCCAGTACTTC
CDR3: CASSFNSGPMEETQYF

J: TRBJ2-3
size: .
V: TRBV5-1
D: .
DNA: TGCGCCAGCAGCTTGGCCGTGCACTCCACAGATACGCAGTATTTT
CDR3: CASSLAVHSTDTQYF

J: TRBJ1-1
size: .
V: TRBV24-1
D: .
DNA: TGTGCCACCAGTGATTTAAGGGGATACGCTTTCTTT
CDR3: CATSDLRGYAFF

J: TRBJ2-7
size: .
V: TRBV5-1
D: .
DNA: TGCGCCAGCAGCGTCCGGGACACCGGAGGCGAGCAGTACTTC
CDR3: CASSVRDTGGEQYF

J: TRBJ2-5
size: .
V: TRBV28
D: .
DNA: TGTGCCAGCACTGAACAGTTGGAGACCCAGTACTTC
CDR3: CASTEQLETQYF

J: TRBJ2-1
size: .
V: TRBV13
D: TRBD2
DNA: TGTGCCAGCAGCTTCTTACCGGGACTAGCGGCCCCTAGCTCCTACAATGAGCAGTTCTTC
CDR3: CASSFLPGLAAPSSYNEQFF

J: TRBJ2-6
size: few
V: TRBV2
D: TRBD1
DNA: TGTGCCAGCAGTGCGGGACAGGGGGAACCTGGGGCCAACGTCCTGACTTTC
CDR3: CASSAGQGEPGANVLTF

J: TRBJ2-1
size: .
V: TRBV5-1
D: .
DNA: TGCGCCAGCAGCATCCCGTTCTCCCGCGCTGGTGAGCAGTTCTTC
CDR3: CASSIPFSRAGEQFF

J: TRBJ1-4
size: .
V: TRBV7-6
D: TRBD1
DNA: TGTGCCAGCAGTCCCGTCCCTTCGCTGGGACAGATTAATGAAAAACTGTTTTTT
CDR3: CASSPVPSLGQINEKLFF

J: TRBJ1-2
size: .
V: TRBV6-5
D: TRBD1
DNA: TGTGCCAGCAAGATGACAGGGCGGAGTGGCTACACCTTC
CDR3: CASKMTGRSGYTF

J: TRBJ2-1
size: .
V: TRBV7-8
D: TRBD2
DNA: TGTGCCAGCAGCTTACCTAGCGGGAGCTATGAGCAGTTCTTC
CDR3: CASSLPSGSYEQFF

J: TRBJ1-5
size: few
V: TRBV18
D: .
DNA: TGTGCCAGCTCACCAGAGAGTGAGGGACAGCCCCAGCATTTT
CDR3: CASSPESEGQPQHF

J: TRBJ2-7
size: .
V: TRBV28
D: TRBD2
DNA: TGTGCCAGCAGAACGACCGGGACTAGCGGGAACGCCTACGAGCAGTACTTC
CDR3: CASRTTGTSGNAYEQYF

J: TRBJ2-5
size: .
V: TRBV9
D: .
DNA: TGTGCCAGCAGCGTAAGCGGGACAGGTACGGGAGAGACCCAGTACTTC
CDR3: CASSVSGTGTGETQYF

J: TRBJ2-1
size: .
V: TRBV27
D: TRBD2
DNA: TGTGCCAGCAGTCCGTCCGGGACTACCAGGATCTTC
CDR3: CASSPSGTTRIF

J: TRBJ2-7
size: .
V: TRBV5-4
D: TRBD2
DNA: TGTGCCAGCAGCTTGAGACTAGCGGGAGTAACGGACGAGCAGTACTTC
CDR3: CASSLRLAGVTDEQYF

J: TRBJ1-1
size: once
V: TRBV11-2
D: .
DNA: TGTGCCAGCAGCTTAGTGAAGGGAGCAGGCACTGAAGCTTTCTTT
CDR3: CASSLVKGAGTEAFF

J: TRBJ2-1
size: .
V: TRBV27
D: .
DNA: TGTGCCAGCAGTTTGGCCCGGGGTGAGCAGTTCTTC
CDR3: CASSLARGEQFF

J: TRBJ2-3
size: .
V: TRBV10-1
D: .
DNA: TGCGCCAGCAGCGCCGGACAGAAGCAGTATTTT
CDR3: CASSAGQKQYF

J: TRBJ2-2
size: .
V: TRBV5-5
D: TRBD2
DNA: TGTGCCAGCAGCTTTGGTGGGAGGGCCGATCGTTTGGCCGGGGAGCTGTTTTTT
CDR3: CASSFGGRADRLAGELFF

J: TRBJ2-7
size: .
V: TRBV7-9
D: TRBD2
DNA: TGTGCCAGCAGCCCACTGGGACTAGCGGGGGGGGAGCAGTACTTC
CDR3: CASSPLGLAGGEQYF

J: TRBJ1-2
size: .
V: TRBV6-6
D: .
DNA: TGTGCCAGCAGTCGACAGGTGGGGCACGATAACTATGGCTACACCTTC
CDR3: CASSRQVGHDNYGYTF

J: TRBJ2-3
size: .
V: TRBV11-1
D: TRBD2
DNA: TGTGCCAGCAGCTTAAATCCTAGCGGGAACGCAGATACGCAGTATTTT
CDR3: CASSLNPSGNADTQYF

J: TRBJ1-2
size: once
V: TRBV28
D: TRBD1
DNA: TGTGCCAGCAGTTTACCTGGGACAGTCCGCGGCTACACCTTC
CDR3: CASSLPGTVRGYTF